These T cell receptor beta chains were read from a single sample in a study of T-cell reconstitution after alpha-beta-depleted transplantation in children. TCRdb fed the PCR reads into MiXCR, producing one record per CDR3 protein. The sample has hundreds of thousands of distinct CDR3 sequences, roughly 13% seen once. The sequencing here drew on PBMCs, mostly from graft donor cells, taken 360 days after TCRalphabeta/CD19-depleted stem cell transplant. These receptors all come from a male patient younger than 18 who had a stem cell transplant for acute myeloid leukemia, so the T cells may come from the graft donor. The CDR3 runs from the conserved cysteine through the conserved F or W. A D gene is named only where the DNA matches it firmly. A row's size may be missing; if present it is once, few, many or a size class.

cdr3_aa cdr3_nt clone_size cdr3_length j_call v_call d_call
CASSLPVGDTEAFF TGTGCCAGCAGCTTACCAGTTGGAGACACTGAAGCTTTCTTT few 14 TRBJ1-1 TRBV7-9 .
CSVEVGFSYGYTF TGCAGCGTTGAAGTTGGATTTTCCTATGGCTACACCTTC few 13 TRBJ1-2 TRBV29-1 .
CASRRKREEVYEQYF TGTGCCAGCAGAAGGAAGCGGGAGGAGGTCTATGAGCAGTACTTC few 15 TRBJ2-7 TRBV28 TRBD2
CSARLSGSTYEQYF TGCAGTGCTAGGTTAAGCGGGAGTACCTACGAGCAGTACTTC few 14 TRBJ2-7 TRBV20-1 TRBD2
CASSQGLLAAYNEQFF TGTGCCAGCAGCCAAGGTTTACTAGCGGCTTACAATGAGCAGTTCTTC many 16 TRBJ2-1 TRBV4-2 TRBD2
CASSLRLAGALSPRTHTQYF TGTGCCAGCAGTTTAAGACTAGCGGGAGCCCTGTCACCACGCACGCATACGCAGTATTTT once 20 TRBJ2-3 TRBV28 TRBD2
CASSPRRQGGEQYF TGTGCCAGCAGTCCCCGGAGACAGGGCGGCGAGCAGTACTTC many 14 TRBJ2-7 TRBV28 TRBD1
CSVGMTGLNTQYF TGCAGCGTTGGGATGACAGGGTTAAATACGCAGTATTTT few 13 TRBJ2-3 TRBV29-1 TRBD1
CSVGPSSTEAFF TGCAGCGTTGGACCCTCTAGCACTGAAGCTTTCTTT . 12 TRBJ1-1 TRBV29-1 .
CASSEVGQGETQYF TGTGCCAGCAGTGAAGTGGGGCAAGGCGAGACCCAGTACTTC few 14 TRBJ2-5 TRBV25-1 .
CASSPAHRPGGVGETQYF TGTGCCAGCAGCCCCGCTCACCGGCCAGGGGGCGTGGGGGAGACCCAGTACTTC . 18 TRBJ2-5 TRBV7-3 TRBD1
CSVTLAQETQYF TGCAGTGTCACACTAGCCCAAGAGACCCAGTACTTC few 12 TRBJ2-5 TRBV20-1 .
CASSLWTGNSYNSPLHF TGTGCCAGCAGTTTGTGGACAGGGAACTCCTATAATTCACCCCTCCACTTT many 17 TRBJ1-6 TRBV27 TRBD1
CASSSKGQAYEQYF TGTGCCAGCAGTTCAAAGGGACAGGCATACGAGCAGTACTTC few 14 TRBJ2-7 TRBV27 TRBD1
CASSYKVTEQFF TGTGCCAGCAGTTATAAAGTCACTGAGCAGTTCTTC . 12 TRBJ2-1 TRBV6-6 .
CSVGRDLPRETQYF TGCAGCGTTGGCCGGGACCTACCGCGAGAGACCCAGTACTTC many 14 TRBJ2-5 TRBV29-1 .
CASSQDFGLAGGLRNEQFF TGTGCCAGCAGCCAAGATTTCGGGCTAGCCGGGGGGTTAAGGAATGAGCAGTTCTTC . 19 TRBJ2-1 TRBV14 TRBD2
CSVTPSGYEQYF TGCAGCGTCACCCCCTCGGGCTACGAGCAGTACTTC many 12 TRBJ2-7 TRBV29-1 .
CASSFSGVTGANVLTF TGTGCCAGCAGCTTTTCAGGGGTAACAGGGGCCAACGTCCTGACTTTC few 16 TRBJ2-6 TRBV7-3 .
CASSQEASGSYEQYF TGCGCCAGCAGCCAAGAGGCTAGCGGTTCCTACGAGCAGTACTTC . 15 TRBJ2-7 TRBV4-3 TRBD2
CSVEGTAGGPYNEQFF TGCAGCGTTGAAGGTACAGCGGGAGGCCCCTACAATGAGCAGTTCTTC few 16 TRBJ2-1 TRBV29-1 TRBD2
CASSGRQTDQETQYF TGTGCCAGCAGTGGGAGGCAGACAGATCAAGAGACCCAGTACTTC few 15 TRBJ2-5 TRBV2 .
CSGRDRAQEQFF TGCAGCGGGAGGGACAGGGCGCAAGAGCAGTTCTTC many 12 TRBJ2-1 TRBV29-1 TRBD1
CASSSRLIGWTQYF TGTGCCAGTAGTTCCCGACTCATAGGTTGGACCCAGTACTTC once 14 TRBJ2-5 TRBV19 .
CASTPYRGRGETQYF TGTGCCAGCACTCCTTACAGGGGAAGAGGAGAGACCCAGTACTTC . 15 TRBJ2-5 TRBV7-2 TRBD1
CASSLGGLSNEQFF TGTGCCAGCAGCTTAGGGGGACTAAGCAATGAGCAGTTCTTC many 14 TRBJ2-1 TRBV7-9 TRBD2
CSVRGLAVLSTDTQYF TGCAGCGTTCGAGGACTAGCGGTGCTTAGCACAGATACGCAGTATTTT many 16 TRBJ2-3 TRBV29-1 TRBD2
CASSFTTSGRGDF TGTGCCAGCAGCTTCACGACTAGCGGGAGGGGAGACTTC . 13 TRBJ2-7 TRBV7-9 TRBD2
CASSQLTGWGEQFF TGTGCCAGCAGCCAATTGACTGGTTGGGGTGAGCAGTTCTTC few 14 TRBJ2-1 TRBV14 .
CASSSRTSGYEQYF TGTGCCAGCAGCTCCCGGACTAGCGGTTACGAGCAGTACTTC few 14 TRBJ2-7 TRBV7-2 TRBD2
CASSRNGPYEQYF TGTGCCAGCAGCCGAAACGGCCCCTACGAGCAGTACTTC many 13 TRBJ2-7 TRBV7-2 .
CSVVPGGSGTDTQYF TGCAGCGTAGTCCCGGGGGGGAGTGGAACAGATACGCAGTATTTT . 15 TRBJ2-3 TRBV29-1 TRBD2
CASRLQGLFTYKNTEAFF TGTGCCAGCCGCCTTCAAGGACTTTTCACGTACAAGAACACTGAAGCTTTCTTT few 18 TRBJ1-1 TRBV5-6 .
CASSLNQGRSPLHF TGCGCCAGCAGCTTGAACCAGGGGAGATCACCCCTCCACTTT few 14 TRBJ1-6 TRBV5-1 .
CSAPLGGPYEQYF TGCAGTGCCCCACTAGGGGGACCCTACGAGCAGTACTTC many 13 TRBJ2-7 TRBV20-1 .
CSATTRDSSYNEQFF TGCAGTGCTACGACTAGAGACAGCTCCTACAATGAGCAGTTCTTC . 15 TRBJ2-1 TRBV20-1 .